Below, one TCR beta chain is given with its context. Its antigen is undetermined. The genomic DNA of each subset was split evenly across several immunoSEQ plates. Assay: immunoSEQ multiplex PCR; the TCRdb copy retains only in-frame clones and omits some. The table has about 1 million clones, 70% to 80% seen once. This sample was included in a study of shared clonotypes between healthy human individuals. V dropped 5 bases and J dropped 0; count of bases not matched to a gene: 3. In germline, CDR1 is MNHEY, CDR2 SMNVEV (reference sequence). CDR3 length equals 16 residues. Whole-study results and caveats: Read depth was anticipated to influence clonotype sharing among donors.

Caucasian adults residing in Nashville, Tennessee made up all the donors. From CD4+ cells came CD45RA+ naive and CD45RA-negative memory subsets. Source material: memory CD4+ T cells sorted from blood. Specified subset: CD45RA-negative fraction. The sequence came from a man in his late teens or twenties in good health. V usage is TRBV27 and J usage is TRBJ1-6; 8 positions match TRBD1. In nucleotides, the CDR3 is TGTGCCAGCAGTCGACAGGGGAACTCCTATAATTCACCCCTCCACTTT. Its protein product is CASSRQGNSYNSPLHF.